Below, 9 T cell receptor beta chains from the same sample are listed, as sequenced in a study of blood T cells in healthy people across ages (dated by TCRdb to between 2015 and 2016). The library came from 5' RACE. The instrument given in TCRdb is Illumina HiSeq 2500. A second PCR of roughly 6 to 12 cycles was run with a J-beta primer mix and a sample-barcoded 5' primer. TCRdb itself trimmed the public reads at Q25 with fastp, ran MiXCR and retained productive beta chains. Each CDR3 protein gets just one entry, which takes the most common genes and DNA from the rows behind it. A total of more than 1.4 million distinct CDR3 sequences appear in this sample, 42% of them only once. 7% to 9.5% of the sample belongs to the ten largest clones. Sequencing used blood. All receptors come from a woman aged 18 to 35 in good health.

The chain is built from TRBV18 and TRBJ2-7; 8 nucleotides agree with TRBD2. Germline V gene data show CDR1 as KGHSH and CDR2 as LQKENI. V gave up 10 bases and J gave up 5 bases; unmatched junction bases: 10. The length of the CDR3 is 13 residues. As DNA, the CDR3 is TGTGCCACACGGAGACCGGGAGGGGACGAGCAGTACTTC. Protein product: CATRRPGGDEQYF.

The V and J genes are TRBV7-2 and TRBJ1-2; possible D gene TRBD1, 6 bases. The V end was cut by 4 bases, the J end by 7 bases, with 25 bases between. The germline gives CDR1 SGHTA, CDR2 FQGNSA. The CDR3 extends over 17 amino acids. CDR3: CASSSHPETGSARGYTF. In nucleotides, the CDR3 is TGTGCCAGCAGCTCACATCCCGAGACAGGTTCGGCTCGTGGCTACACCTTC.

Only a few counts were recorded for this clonotype. The chain uses TRBV6-1 and TRBJ1-5, with D unresolved. CDR1 and CDR2 from the germline V gene are MNHNS and SASEGT. Between the trimmed V and J ends, which lost 7 bases and 6 bases, there was a span of 4 bases. The CDR3 totals 10 residues. The CDR3 protein is CASNGQPQHF. Written as DNA, the CDR3 is TGTGCCAGCAATGGTCAGCCCCAGCATTTT.

This clonotype was observed a handful of times. The rearrangement links TRBV4-1 to TRBJ1-2; D is ambiguous. With 0 bases removed from V and 2 bases from J, the gap between germline ends came to 13 bases. Germline CDR1 and CDR2: MGHRA and YSYEKL. This CDR3 region has 16 residues. In nucleotides, the CDR3 is TGCGCCAGCAGCCAAGATGAAGGGCCCTACAACTATGGCTACACCTTC. Translating gives CASSQDEGPYNYGYTF.

CDR3 in DNA: TGCAGTGCCCGCCAGCAGGGGCCCACAGATACGCAGTATTTT. It specifies CSARQQGPTDTQYF. This sequence joins TRBV20-1 and TRBJ2-3, with D possibly matching TRBD1 (6 bases). Germline CDR1 and CDR2: DFQATT and SNEGSKA (reference sequence). The CDR3 covers 14 residues. Between the trimmed V and J ends, which lost 6 bases and 2 bases, there was a span of 15 bases.

This chain links TRBV5-1 with TRBJ2-3; 9 nucleotides align to TRBD1. The germline gives CDR1 SGHRS, CDR2 YFSETQ. J gave up 5 bases and V 1 base, and 5 bases lay outside the gene matches. The length of the CDR3 is 15 residues. The CDR3 loop reads CASSLTDRGIDTQYF. CDR3 bases: TGCGCCAGCAGCTTGACGGACAGGGGCATAGATACGCAGTATTTT.

The chain has TRBV14 and TRBJ1-1; no reliable D call. With 1 base removed from V and 10 bases from J, the gap between germline ends came to 7 bases. The CDR3 consists of 11 residues. CDR1 and CDR2 (germline): SGHDN, FVKESK. CDR3: CASSQGGLAFF. CDR3 bases: TGTGCCAGCAGCCAAGGAGGGTTAGCTTTCTTT. Complete variable domain (other parts from reference TRBV14 and TRBJ1-1): EAGVTQFPSHSVIEKGQTVTLRCDPISGHDNLYWYRRVMGKEIKFLLHFVKESKQDESGMPNNRFLAERTGGTYSTLKVQPAELEDSGVYFCASSQGGLAFFGQGTRLTVV.

Ten or more counts support this clonotype. The chain links TRBV6-6 to TRBJ2-3, with TRBD2 matching over 12 bases. V lost 5 bases, J lost 4 bases, and 7 bases stayed unmatched. The length of the CDR3 is 16 residues. The germline V gene encodes CDR1 MNHNY and CDR2 SVGAGI (reference sequence). CDR3: CASSRVLAGGPDTQYF. In nucleotides, the CDR3 is TGTGCCAGCAGTCGTGTTCTAGCGGGAGGGCCAGATACGCAGTATTTT.

The V call is TRBV27, the J call TRBJ1-5; no definite D call. The CDR3 is 13 amino acids. The V gene lost 3 bases and the J gene lost 7 bases, with 10 bases spanning the gap. Germline V CDR1 and CDR2: MNHEY, SMNVEV (reference sequence). The CDR3 DNA sequence: TGTGCCAGCAGTTTCTCGGGGTCCCAGCCCCAGCATTTT. Amino acid sequence: CASSFSGSQPQHF.